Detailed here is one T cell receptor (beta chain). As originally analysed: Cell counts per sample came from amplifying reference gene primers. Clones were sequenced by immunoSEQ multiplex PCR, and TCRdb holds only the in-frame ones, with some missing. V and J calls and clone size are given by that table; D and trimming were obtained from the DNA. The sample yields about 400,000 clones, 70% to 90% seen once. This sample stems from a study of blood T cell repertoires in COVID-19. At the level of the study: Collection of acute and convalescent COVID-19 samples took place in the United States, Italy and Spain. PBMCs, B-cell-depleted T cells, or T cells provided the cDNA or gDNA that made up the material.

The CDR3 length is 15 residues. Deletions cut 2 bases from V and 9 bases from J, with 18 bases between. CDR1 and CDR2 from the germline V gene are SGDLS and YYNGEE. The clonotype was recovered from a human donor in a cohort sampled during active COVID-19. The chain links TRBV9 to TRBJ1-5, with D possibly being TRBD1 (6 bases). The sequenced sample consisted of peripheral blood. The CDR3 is CASSVEDSAGRPQHF. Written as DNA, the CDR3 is TGTGCCAGCAGCGTTGAGGACAGCGCCGGGCGGCCCCAGCATTTT.